The rows below give T cell receptor beta chains drawn from one sample of a study of blood T cell repertoires in COVID-19. The data were produced by immunoSEQ multiplex PCR, yet TCRdb's version contains in-frame clones alone and is incomplete. The profile shows about 120,000 clones, 79% of them singletons. Sequencing input: peripheral blood. The receptors derive from a woman over 75 with acute or convalescent COVID-19. Both conserved end residues are part of each CDR3. D genes are given only for firm matches. Size values are once, few and many counts, or a class for expanded clones, and some rows have none.

.	TRBJ1-2	TRBV5-1	.	TGCGCCAGCAGCTTGTCAGGGTCGAACTATGGCTACACCTTC	CASSLSGSNYGYTF
.	TRBJ2-5	TRBV2	.	TGTGCCAGCAACTCAGGCGCACTCCGGGAGACCCAGTACTTC	CASNSGALRETQYF
.	TRBJ2-3	TRBV27	.	TGTGCCAGCAGTTCCACAGGGAAGGCGCAGTATTTT	CASSSTGKAQYF
few	TRBJ1-1	TRBV6-5	TRBD1	TGTGCCAGCATCATGACAGGGTTTACTGAAGCTTTCTTT	CASIMTGFTEAFF
.	TRBJ1-3	TRBV5-5	TRBD1	TGTGCCAGCAGCACCCCGACAGGGAACTCTGGAAACACCATATATTTT	CASSTPTGNSGNTIYF
.	TRBJ1-5	TRBV5-1	.	TGCGCCAGCAGCTTGGGACAGGCGGGTCAGCCCCAGCATTTT	CASSLGQAGQPQHF
.	TRBJ2-2	TRBV3-1/TRBV3-2	.	TGTGCCAGCAGCCAGGGAGGGCCGGGACAGGTGGTTCACACCGGGGAGCTGTTTTTT	CASSQGGPGQVVHTGELFF
.	TRBJ2-7	TRBV11-2	TRBD2	TGTGCCAGCAGCCCAGGTACACTAGCGCACGAGCAGTACTTC	CASSPGTLAHEQYF
.	TRBJ1-2	TRBV2	.	TGTGCCAGCAGCAGAGACAGGGGCTACACCTTC	CASSRDRGYTF
.	TRBJ1-2	TRBV7-2	.	TGTGCCAGCAGCTTGCCCGTGGGGGGGTGGACCTTC	CASSLPVGGWTF
once	TRBJ2-1	TRBV18	TRBD2	TGTGCCAGCTCGTATAGCGGGGGGGCTCTCAATGAGCAGTTCTTC	CASSYSGGALNEQFF
.	TRBJ2-7	TRBV28	.	TGTGCCAGCAGTTTACCGGGACTCTCATACCCCCGCTCCTACGAGCAGTACTTC	CASSLPGLSYPRSYEQYF
.	TRBJ1-5	TRBV2	.	TGTGCCAGCAGTGATCTCAGTTATCAGCCCCAGCATTTT	CASSDLSYQPQHF
.	TRBJ2-7	TRBV5-4	TRBD2	TGTGCCAGCAGCTCTAGCGGGAGCGACGAGCAGTACTTC	CASSSSGSDEQYF
.	TRBJ1-2	TRBV7-2	.	TGTGCCAGCAGCTCTTCGACGGGTGAAGGCTACACCTTC	CASSSSTGEGYTF
.	TRBJ2-3	TRBV11-2	.	TGTGCCAGCAGCTTAGGGGGCGCGGGGCCTAGCACAGATACGCAGTATTTT	CASSLGGAGPSTDTQYF
.	TRBJ1-1	TRBV5-4	TRBD1	TGTGCCAGCAGCTCCCGGACAGGAAACGAAGCTTTCTTT	CASSSRTGNEAFF
.	TRBJ2-7	TRBV4-1	.	TGCGCCAGCAGCCAAGAGGCCCAACAGGTCTACGAGCAGTACTTC	CASSQEAQQVYEQYF
.	TRBJ1-6	TRBV14	TRBD1	TGTGCCAGCAGCCAAAGGACAGGGGGCACCAATTCACCCCTCCACTTT	CASSQRTGGTNSPLHF
.	TRBJ2-7	TRBV6-6	TRBD2	TGTGCCAGCAGTCCCGGGACTAGCCTATCCTACGAGCAGTACTTC	CASSPGTSLSYEQYF
.	TRBJ1-6	TRBV3-1/TRBV3-2	TRBD1	TGTGCCAGCAGCCCTCGACAGGGGGCGGATTCACCCCTCCACTTT	CASSPRQGADSPLHF
.	TRBJ1-5	TRBV18	TRBD1	TGTGCCAGCTCACCAGTCACAGGGGGAGCGGAGCCCCAGCATTTT	CASSPVTGGAEPQHF
.	TRBJ2-1	TRBV5-5	.	TGTGCCAGCAGCATGGGGGGGCCAAATGAGCAGTTCTTC	CASSMGGPNEQFF
.	TRBJ2-2	TRBV5-1	.	TGCGCCAGCAGACTGACGCAGGGAGGCACCGGGGAGCTGTTTTTT	CASRLTQGGTGELFF
.	TRBJ1-1	TRBV19	TRBD1	TGTGCCAGTAGTCTCGACAGGGTCGTCACTGAAGCTTTCTTT	CASSLDRVVTEAFF
once	TRBJ1-2	TRBV9	.	TGTGCCAGCAGCGTAGATGGAAGGTGGCAGGTTAACTATGGCTACACCTTC	CASSVDGRWQVNYGYTF
few	TRBJ2-1	TRBV7-2	TRBD2	TGTGCCAGCAGCCAGGGACTAGCGGGGGGCACCCGGTTCTTC	CASSQGLAGGTRFF
.	TRBJ2-2	TRBV7-9	.	TGTGCCAGCAGGCCTAGTAGTACCGGGGAGCTGTTTTTT	CASRPSSTGELFF
.	TRBJ2-3	TRBV4-1	.	TGCGCCAGCAGCGGACTAGGGACACAGCAAGATACGCAGTATTTT	CASSGLGTQQDTQYF
.	TRBJ1-2	TRBV7-3	TRBD1	TGTGCCAGCAGCTTAGAAGAGGGGGCAGGTGGCTACACCTTC	CASSLEEGAGGYTF
.	TRBJ2-5	TRBV20-1	TRBD2	TGCAGTGCTAGTCTACCGCTAGCGGGCGGAGAGACCCAGTACTTC	CSASLPLAGGETQYF
.	TRBJ1-6	TRBV18	TRBD1	TGTGCCAGCTCACCACTGAGACCGGGACAGGGGGCTTATAATTCACCCCTCCACTTT	CASSPLRPGQGAYNSPLHF
once	TRBJ1-2	TRBV11-2	TRBD1	TGTGCCAGCAGCTTCGGAGACAGGGAACAGGGCTACACCTTC	CASSFGDREQGYTF
once	TRBJ2-1	TRBV2	TRBD1	TGTGCCAGCAGTGTGGAACAGGGGGCTTACAATGAGCAGTTCTTC	CASSVEQGAYNEQFF
once	TRBJ2-2	TRBV18	.	TGTGCCAGCTCACCGACGGGACTCCGGGCGACCGGGGAGCTGTTTTTT	CASSPTGLRATGELFF
.	TRBJ1-5	TRBV15	.	TGTGCCACCAGCAGGGGGCCGAATCAGCCCCAGCATTTT	CATSRGPNQPQHF
few	TRBJ1-2	TRBV5-4	TRBD1	TGTGCCAGCAGCTTGGCCTCAGGGGGGACGCATGGCTACACCTTC	CASSLASGGTHGYTF
.	TRBJ2-7	TRBV10-2	.	TGCGCCAGCCACCCCGGGAGTCCCTACGAGCAGTACTTC	CASHPGSPYEQYF
.	TRBJ1-6	TRBV13	.	TGTGCCAGCAGCTTCGGACTTCCTAATTCACCCCTCCACTTT	CASSFGLPNSPLHF
.	TRBJ2-7	TRBV6-5	.	TGTGCCAGCAGCCTGAGGCAGGGTTTGTACGAGCAGTACTTC	CASSLRQGLYEQYF
.	TRBJ1-5	TRBV4-2	TRBD1	TGTGCCAGCAGCCAAGACCCCGCGGGACAGGGAATAAGCGGACAGCCCCAGCATTTT	CASSQDPAGQGISGQPQHF
.	TRBJ2-3	TRBV19	TRBD2	TGTGCCAGTAGTGCGGGAGGTGTTAATACGCAGTATTTT	CASSAGGVNTQYF
.	TRBJ2-5	TRBV7-2	.	TGTGCCAGCAGCTTAGGATTAACGCTACTGTTAGAGACCCAGTACTTC	CASSLGLTLLLETQYF
.	TRBJ1-6	TRBV6-1	TRBD1	TGTGCCAGCAGCCCGCAGGGGGAATCACCCCTCCACTTT	CASSPQGESPLHF
.	TRBJ2-2	TRBV5-1	TRBD2	TGCGCCAGCAGTATATCTCCTAGCGGGATCGGTGAGACCGGGGAGCTGTTTTTT	CASSISPSGIGETGELFF
.	TRBJ1-4	TRBV29-1	TRBD1	TGCAGCGTTGAAGATTGGGACAGGGGCTCAACTAATGAAAAACTGTTTTTT	CSVEDWDRGSTNEKLFF
.	TRBJ2-7	TRBV21-1	.	TGTGCCAGCAGCAATGGGTTGCGGGAGAGATACCCCTACGAGCAGTACTTC	CASSNGLRERYPYEQYF
few	TRBJ2-7	TRBV30	TRBD1	TGTGCCTGGAGGCGAGACAGGGCCGCGTCCTACGAGCAGTACTTC	CAWRRDRAASYEQYF
.	TRBJ1-2	TRBV6-2/TRBV6-3	.	TGTGCCAGCAGCCCCGGGACTTACTATGGCTACACCTTC	CASSPGTYYGYTF
.	TRBJ2-5	TRBV24-1	TRBD1	TGTGCCACCAGTCCTGGACAGGGCTTACAAGAGACCCAGTACTTC	CATSPGQGLQETQYF
.	TRBJ2-5	TRBV19	TRBD1	TGTGCCAGTAGTGCGACAGGGGTTAGTGGGGAGACCCAGTACTTC	CASSATGVSGETQYF
.	TRBJ1-1	TRBV5-1	.	TGCGCCAGCAGCTTTGACAGCCTGAACACTGAAGCTTTCTTT	CASSFDSLNTEAFF
.	TRBJ1-1	TRBV11-2	.	TGTGCCAGCAGCTCGGCGACAGCCCCTATCACTGAAGCTTTCTTT	CASSSATAPITEAFF
.	TRBJ1-2	TRBV19	TRBD1	TGTGCCACCAGTTCCCAGGGGGTATTTTATGGCTACACCTTC	CATSSQGVFYGYTF
.	TRBJ1-4	TRBV4-3	.	TGCGCCAGCAGCCAACCCGGGACTAATAATGAAAAACTGTTTTTT	CASSQPGTNNEKLFF
.	TRBJ2-1	TRBV27	TRBD2	TGTGCCAGCAGTTCCCCCCGGACTAGCGGGAGGGGTGAGCAGTTCTTC	CASSSPRTSGRGEQFF
.	TRBJ1-5	TRBV19	.	TGTGCCAGTAGTACGACTGGGACACCGAATCAGCCCCAGCATTTT	CASSTTGTPNQPQHF
.	TRBJ1-2	TRBV2	.	TGTGCCAGCAGTTACAACATTGATGGCTACACCTTC	CASSYNIDGYTF
.	TRBJ1-1	TRBV5-1	TRBD1	TGCGCCAGCAGCAAGGACAGGCGGTATATGAACACTGAAGCTTTCTTT	CASSKDRRYMNTEAFF
.	TRBJ1-2	TRBV2	.	TGTGCCAGCAGTCCAACGCGTGGCTACACCTTC	CASSPTRGYTF